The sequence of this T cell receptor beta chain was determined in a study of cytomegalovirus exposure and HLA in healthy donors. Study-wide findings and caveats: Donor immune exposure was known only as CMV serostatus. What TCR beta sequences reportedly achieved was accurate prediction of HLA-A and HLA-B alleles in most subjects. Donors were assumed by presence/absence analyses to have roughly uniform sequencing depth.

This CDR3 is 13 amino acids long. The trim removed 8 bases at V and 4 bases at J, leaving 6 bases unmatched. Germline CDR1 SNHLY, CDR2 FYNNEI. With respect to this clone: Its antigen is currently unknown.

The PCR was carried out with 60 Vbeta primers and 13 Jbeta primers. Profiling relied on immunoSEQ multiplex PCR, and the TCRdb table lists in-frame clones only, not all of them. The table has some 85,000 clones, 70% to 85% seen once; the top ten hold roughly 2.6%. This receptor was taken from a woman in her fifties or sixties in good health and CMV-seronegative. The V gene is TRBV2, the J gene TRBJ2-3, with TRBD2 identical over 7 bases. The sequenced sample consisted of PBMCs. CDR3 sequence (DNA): TGTGCCAGCTGGAGCGGGGAGGCAGATACGCAGTATTTT. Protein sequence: CASWSGEADTQYF.